This T cell receptor beta chain stems from a study of T-cell reconstitution after alpha-beta-depleted transplantation in children. The CDR3 contains 16 residues. Germline CDR1 and CDR2: SGHTA and FQGNSA. V dropped 0 bases and J dropped 0 bases, with 11 bases sitting between them. This clonotype was seen at least ten times. Its antigen is still unknown. Findings of the study overall: The authors attributed T-cell counts and diversity one year after transplant mostly to newly produced T cells. After transplant, at about two months, alpha-beta T cells were reportedly derived from several hundred expanded graft clones. Diversity of TCRbeta at day 60 was high in some patients, arising from surviving recipient T cells and thymic progenitors.

Unique molecular identifiers were incorporated into the prepared TCRbeta library. TCRdb re-derived calls from the PCR reads in MiXCR, one entry per CDR3 protein. The table lists around 450,000 distinct CDR3 sequences, over 40% of them singletons. The clonotype was recovered from a girl aged 2-9 years with aplastic anemia, due to receive a stem cell transplant. Sequencing was performed on PBMCs, taken before TCRalphabeta/CD19-depleted stem cell transplant. The V call is TRBV7-2, the J call TRBJ1-2; D possibly corresponds to TRBD1 (6 bases). The CDR3 DNA reads TGTGCCAGCAGCTTAGCGGGGACACCCGCTAACTATGGCTACACCTTC. This sequence encodes CASSLAGTPANYGYTF.